Listed below are T cell receptor beta chains from one sample, sequenced in a study of blood T cell repertoires in COVID-19. Profiled with immunoSEQ multiplex PCR; TCRdb holds only in-frame clones, not every one. The repertoire holds under 150,000 clones, with under 80% as singletons. Sequenced: peripheral blood. These receptors were collected from an elderly man with acute or convalescent COVID-19. Each CDR3 is given with its conserved first and last residue. The D gene is left open where the match is weak. Size is stated for part of the rows, as once, few or many counts, or as a class when the clone is expanded.

V: TRBV5-1; size: -; J: TRBJ1-2; D: TRBD1; DNA: TGCGCCAGCAGCCTTTCAGGGGGCGCAGGTGGCTACACCTTC; CDR3: CASSLSGGAGGYTF
V: TRBV19; size: -; J: TRBJ2-1; D: TRBD1; DNA: TGTGCCAGTAGTACTTGGACAGGGGGTAGCTACAATGAGCAGTTCTTC; CDR3: CASSTWTGGSYNEQFF
V: TRBV14; size: -; J: TRBJ2-3; D: -; DNA: TGTGCCAGCAGCTACCGCTGGGGCCCAACAGATACGCAGTATTTT; CDR3: CASSYRWGPTDTQYF
V: TRBV3-1/TRBV3-2; size: -; J: TRBJ1-6; D: -; DNA: TGTGCCAGCAGCCGGGCGAGCTCCTATAATTCACCCCTCCACTTT; CDR3: CASSRASSYNSPLHF
V: TRBV6-4; size: -; J: TRBJ2-3; D: -; DNA: TGTGCCAGCAGTGACCTTAGCACAGATACGCAGTATTTT; CDR3: CASSDLSTDTQYF
V: TRBV15; size: -; J: TRBJ2-4; D: TRBD2; DNA: TGTGCCACCAGCCCAGGACTAGCGGGGCTAGCCAAAAACATTCAGTACTTC; CDR3: CATSPGLAGLAKNIQYF
V: TRBV18; size: -; J: TRBJ2-1; D: TRBD2; DNA: TGTGCCAGCTCACCACCGGGGCGGGGGAGGTACAATGAGCAGTTCTTC; CDR3: CASSPPGRGRYNEQFF
V: TRBV9; size: -; J: TRBJ1-6; D: -; DNA: TGTGCCAGCAGTAAGCAGACCGGCGGTAATTCACCCCTCCACTTT; CDR3: CASSKQTGGNSPLHF
V: TRBV10-3; size: few; J: TRBJ2-2; D: TRBD1; DNA: TGTGCCATCAGTGAGGGGGACAGGGCGAACACCGGGGAGCTGTTTTTT; CDR3: CAISEGDRANTGELFF
V: TRBV30; size: -; J: TRBJ1-3; D: -; DNA: TGTGCCTGGAGTAGTCAGGGCTCTGGAAACACCATATATTTT; CDR3: CAWSSQGSGNTIYF
V: TRBV12-3/TRBV12-4; size: -; J: TRBJ2-7; D: -; DNA: TGTGCCAGCAGGGTCTCGGGGACCTACGAGCAGTACTTC; CDR3: CASRVSGTYEQYF
V: TRBV5-4; size: -; J: TRBJ2-2; D: TRBD2; DNA: TGTGCCAGCAGCTGGGAGGGGAACACCGGGGAGCTGTTTTTT; CDR3: CASSWEGNTGELFF
V: TRBV19; size: -; J: TRBJ2-3; D: -; DNA: TGTGCCAGTAGGAATGCTCGGGACACCCAACTCACAGATACGCAGTATTTT; CDR3: CASRNARDTQLTDTQYF
V: TRBV5-4; size: -; J: TRBJ2-2; D: -; DNA: TGTGCCAGCAGCTTGGGTGAGGCCGGGGAGCTGTTTTTT; CDR3: CASSLGEAGELFF
V: TRBV5-6; size: few; J: TRBJ1-6; D: -; DNA: TGTGCCAGCAGCTTGGGGAGCTCCTATAATTCACCCCTCCACTTT; CDR3: CASSLGSSYNSPLHF
V: TRBV4-2; size: -; J: TRBJ2-3; D: -; DNA: TGTGCCAGCAGCCAAGAATCAGATCCCCAGAGCACAGATACGCAGTATTTT; CDR3: CASSQESDPQSTDTQYF
V: TRBV10-3; size: few; J: TRBJ1-5; D: TRBD1; DNA: TGTGCCATCAGCGAGGGGGCAGTCTATAGCAATCAGCCCCAGCATTTT; CDR3: CAISEGAVYSNQPQHF
V: TRBV5-4; size: -; J: TRBJ2-6; D: -; DNA: TGTGCCAGCAGCGGACAGGGGGCCAACGTCCTGACTTTC; CDR3: CASSGQGANVLTF
V: TRBV5-4; size: -; J: TRBJ1-1; D: -; DNA: TGTGCCAGCAGTATTGACAGGAACACTGAAGCTTTCTTT; CDR3: CASSIDRNTEAFF
V: TRBV19; size: -; J: TRBJ1-2; D: -; DNA: TGTGCCACCACAGACAGGTTCTATGGCTACACCTTC; CDR3: CATTDRFYGYTF
V: TRBV14; size: many; J: TRBJ2-7; D: -; DNA: TGTGCCAGCAGCCCCCTAAGAGCAGGACACTACGAGCAGTACTTC; CDR3: CASSPLRAGHYEQYF
V: TRBV18; size: -; J: TRBJ2-1; D: TRBD2; DNA: TGTGCCAGCTCATCGCGGGGGGCATTAAGCTCCTACAATGAGCAGTTCTTC; CDR3: CASSSRGALSSYNEQFF
V: TRBV7-2; size: -; J: TRBJ1-1; D: -; DNA: TGTGCCAGCAGCTTGCGGGGAGGGGGGACTGAAGCTTTCTTT; CDR3: CASSLRGGGTEAFF
V: TRBV19; size: -; J: TRBJ2-1; D: TRBD1; DNA: TGTGCCAGTAATGTCGGGACAGGGATGGGTGAGCAGTTCTTC; CDR3: CASNVGTGMGEQFF
V: TRBV6-2/TRBV6-3; size: -; J: TRBJ2-7; D: TRBD2; DNA: TGTGCCAGCAGTAACCCGTGGGGGGGATCGTCCTACGAGCAGTACTTC; CDR3: CASSNPWGGSSYEQYF
V: TRBV10-3; size: -; J: TRBJ2-5; D: TRBD1; DNA: TGTGCCAGCGGGACAGGGGAAGAGACCCAGTACTTC; CDR3: CASGTGEETQYF
V: TRBV24-1; size: -; J: TRBJ2-2; D: -; DNA: TGTGCCACCAGTGATCCCTCGAGGGACACCCAGAACACCGGGGAGCTGTTTTTT; CDR3: CATSDPSRDTQNTGELFF
V: TRBV28; size: -; J: TRBJ1-1; D: -; DNA: TGTGCCAGCACCATGGGGGCCCGGGAAGCTTTCTTT; CDR3: CASTMGAREAFF
V: TRBV29-1; size: -; J: TRBJ1-6; D: TRBD1; DNA: TGCAGCGTTCTGACAGGGCCCAATTCACCCCTCCACTTT; CDR3: CSVLTGPNSPLHF
V: TRBV7-2; size: -; J: TRBJ2-3; D: TRBD2; DNA: TGTGCCAGCAGCTTTTCTAGCGGGGCAGATACGCAGTATTTT; CDR3: CASSFSSGADTQYF
V: TRBV5-8; size: -; J: TRBJ1-5; D: TRBD1; DNA: TGTGCCAGCAGCCACGGACAGGTAGGACAGCCCCAGCATTTT; CDR3: CASSHGQVGQPQHF
V: TRBV19; size: once; J: TRBJ2-1; D: TRBD1; DNA: TGTGCCAGTCAACTTCCGGGACAGGGGCTCGATGAGCAGTTCTTC; CDR3: CASQLPGQGLDEQFF
V: TRBV2; size: -; J: TRBJ2-7; D: TRBD1; DNA: TGTGCCAGCACCTGGACAGGGTCGTACGAGCAGTACTTC; CDR3: CASTWTGSYEQYF
V: TRBV25-1; size: -; J: TRBJ1-4; D: -; DNA: TGTGCCAGCAGTGCCGGACAACAGAATGAAAAACTGTTTTTT; CDR3: CASSAGQQNEKLFF
V: TRBV6-2/TRBV6-3; size: -; J: TRBJ1-1; D: -; DNA: TGTGCCAGCAGTTACGGGCAGAAGAACACTGAAGCTTTCTTT; CDR3: CASSYGQKNTEAFF
V: TRBV2; size: once; J: TRBJ2-7; D: -; DNA: TGTGCCTGGGGGCTCAGCTCCTACGAGCAGTACTTC; CDR3: CAWGLSSYEQYF
V: TRBV2; size: -; J: TRBJ2-6; D: -; DNA: TGTGCCAGCAGTCAGCGTCCTAGCCCGGGGGCCAACGTCCTGACTTTC; CDR3: CASSQRPSPGANVLTF
V: TRBV29-1; size: -; J: TRBJ2-1; D: -; DNA: TGCAGCGTTTTGGGGGGGCCCTACAATGAGCAGTTCTTC; CDR3: CSVLGGPYNEQFF
V: TRBV12-3/TRBV12-4; size: -; J: TRBJ1-1; D: -; DNA: TGTGCCAGCAGCCCGCGAGCCACTGAAGCTTTCTTT; CDR3: CASSPRATEAFF
V: TRBV9; size: once; J: TRBJ1-6; D: TRBD1; DNA: TGTGCCAGCAGCGTAGCGGGACAGATTAATTCACCCCTCCACTTT; CDR3: CASSVAGQINSPLHF
V: TRBV3-1/TRBV3-2; size: medium-sized; J: TRBJ1-2; D: -; DNA: TGTGCCAGCAGCCAAGGTACAGGCCCTAGCTATGGCTACACCTTC; CDR3: CASSQGTGPSYGYTF
V: TRBV12-3/TRBV12-4; size: -; J: TRBJ1-6; D: TRBD1; DNA: TGTGCCAGCAGTCCAGGGACAGACTTGCCCCTCCACTTT; CDR3: CASSPGTDLPLHF
V: TRBV11-2; size: -; J: TRBJ2-3; D: -; DNA: TGTGCCCGTCGGGATAGGGACACAGATACGCAGTATTTT; CDR3: CARRDRDTDTQYF
V: TRBV7-6; size: -; J: TRBJ1-2; D: TRBD1; DNA: TGTGCCAGCAGCACCGGACAGGGCTATGGCTACACCTTC; CDR3: CASSTGQGYGYTF
V: TRBV5-6; size: -; J: TRBJ1-2; D: TRBD1; DNA: TGTGCCAGCAGCTCCCTAACAGGGGGCTATGGCTACACCTTC; CDR3: CASSSLTGGYGYTF
V: TRBV27; size: once; J: TRBJ2-7; D: -; DNA: TGTGCCAGCAGTGAGGGGGGATCAGGGGGGCAGTACTTC; CDR3: CASSEGGSGGQYF
V: TRBV29-1; size: -; J: TRBJ2-2; D: TRBD1; DNA: TGCAGCGTCCTCTGGGGCACAGGGGAGAACACCGGGGAGCTGTTTTTT; CDR3: CSVLWGTGENTGELFF
V: TRBV6-5; size: -; J: TRBJ2-7; D: TRBD1; DNA: TGTGCCAGCAGTTACGGGACAGGGGTCTACGAGCAGTACTTC; CDR3: CASSYGTGVYEQYF
V: TRBV2; size: -; J: TRBJ2-7; D: -; DNA: TGTGCCTCCAAGGGAGGCTTCACGGGTAGCGAGCAGTACTTC; CDR3: CASKGGFTGSEQYF
V: TRBV4-1; size: -; J: TRBJ2-3; D: TRBD2; DNA: TGCGCCAGCAGCCAGAGTAGCGGGGGGTATCCAGATACGCAGTATTTT; CDR3: CASSQSSGGYPDTQYF
V: TRBV3-1/TRBV3-2; size: once; J: TRBJ2-1; D: -; DNA: TGTGCCAGCAGCCAAGATGTATATCTCTCCTACAATGAGCAGTTCTTC; CDR3: CASSQDVYLSYNEQFF
V: TRBV19; size: -; J: TRBJ2-7; D: -; DNA: TGTGCCAGTAGTATCCGCGGGACAGTTACCTACGAGCAGTACTTC; CDR3: CASSIRGTVTYEQYF
V: TRBV7-8; size: -; J: TRBJ2-5; D: -; DNA: TGTGCCAGCAGCTTAGCGAGAGAGACCCAGTACTTC; CDR3: CASSLARETQYF
V: TRBV4-3; size: -; J: TRBJ2-7; D: -; DNA: TGCGCCAGCAGCCAAGATCGCGTTTCGGGGAACGAGCAGTACTTC; CDR3: CASSQDRVSGNEQYF
V: TRBV4-3; size: -; J: TRBJ1-3; D: TRBD1; DNA: TGCGCCAGCAGCCAAGACTATGGGACAGGGGTAAACACCATATATTTT; CDR3: CASSQDYGTGVNTIYF
V: TRBV7-2; size: few; J: TRBJ2-5; D: -; DNA: TGTGCCAGCAGCTTAGATGTGGTGCGGGGGACAATTGAAGAGACCCAGTACTTC; CDR3: CASSLDVVRGTIEETQYF
V: TRBV6-2/TRBV6-3; size: -; J: TRBJ1-1; D: TRBD1; DNA: TGTGCCAGCAGTTACGGTAGGGACAGGGGTGAGACTGAAGCTTTCTTT; CDR3: CASSYGRDRGETEAFF
V: TRBV7-2; size: once; J: TRBJ2-5; D: TRBD1; DNA: TGTGCCAGCAGCGAAGGGACAGGCGGAGAGACCCAGTACTTC; CDR3: CASSEGTGGETQYF